The 28 T cell receptor beta chains in this list originate from one sample, sequenced in a study of T-cell reconstitution after alpha-beta-depleted transplantation in children. Unique molecular identifiers were used to barcode this TCRbeta library. Using its own MiXCR run on the PCR reads, TCRdb lists one record per CDR3 protein. The sample carries 450,000 to 550,000 distinct CDR3 sequences, about an eighth recorded once. The sample here was PBMCs, mostly from graft donor cells, taken 180 days after TCRalphabeta/CD19-depleted stem cell transplant. Source of these receptors: a female patient aged 2-10 years who had a stem cell transplant for aplastic anemia, so the T cells may come from the graft donor.

The rearrangement links TRBV6-5 to TRBJ2-1; perhaps TRBD2 as D (5 bases). V lost 2 bases and J 7 bases, leaving 12 bases between the germline ends. Germline V gene lookup returns CDR1 MNHEY and CDR2 SVGAGI. The CDR3 totals 14 residues. This CDR3 reads CASSYGGWGNEQFF. Here the CDR3 DNA reads TGTGCCAGCAGTTACGGCGGGTGGGGTAATGAGCAGTTCTTC.

The V and J genes are TRBV20-1 and TRBJ2-5; D is unresolved. The germline V and J ends were trimmed by 3 bases and 5 bases, with 16 bases remaining between them. CDR3 length: 14 residues. Germline V lookup: CDR1 DFQATT, CDR2 SNEGSKA (reference sequence). The CDR3 DNA reads TGCAGTGCTAGCCCCAGTGAGGAGTGGGAGACCCAGTACTTC. Translated, it gives CSASPSEEWETQYF.

This clonotype was seen repeatedly, ten times or more. The CDR3 sequence: CSAPTSGRGYEQYF. CDR3 sequence (DNA): TGCAGTGCTCCGACTAGCGGGAGAGGTTACGAGCAGTACTTC. V usage is TRBV20-1 and J usage is TRBJ2-7; 12 bases match TRBD2. Trimming took 5 bases from V and 4 from J; bases not matched to a gene: 6. Germline lookup yields CDR1 DFQATT and CDR2 SNEGSKA (reference sequence). The CDR3 extends over 14 amino acids.

This clonotype occurred many times. This chain connects TRBV28 to TRBJ1-2; 7 nucleotides line up with TRBD1. The CDR3 consists of 17 residues. Germline V gives CDR1 MDHEN, CDR2 SYDVKM. Trimming at V came to 3 bases and at J to 5 bases, leaving 15 bases not matched to a gene. The CDR3 loop reads CASSFPKDTGVDYGYTF. The CDR3 bases are TGTGCCAGCAGTTTTCCAAAGGACACAGGGGTGGATTATGGCTACACCTTC.

This chain uses TRBV29-1 with TRBJ2-1; perhaps TRBD2 as D (5 bases). CDR1 and CDR2 from the germline V gene are SQVTM and ANQGSEA. V was clipped by 4 bases and J by 10 bases, with 14 bases between them. The CDR3 is 12 residues long. The DNA of the CDR3 is TGCAGCGTTGCCTTCGAGGGCCGCGAGCAGTTCTTC. Translating it yields CSVAFEGREQFF.

In its sample, this clonotype was seen many times. The rearrangement links TRBV9 to TRBJ2-1, with 12 bases that match TRBD2. This CDR3 is 16 amino acids long. Unmatched junction bases numbered 6, after V lost 4 bases and J lost 4 bases. The germline CDR1 and CDR2 sequences are SGDLS and YYNGEE. The CDR3 protein is CASSTRLAGEYNEQFF. As DNA, the CDR3 is TGTGCCAGCAGCACCCGACTAGCGGGGGAGTACAATGAGCAGTTCTTC.

This clonotype was seen at least ten times. The chain uses TRBV9 and TRBJ2-1, with TRBD1 identical over 8 bases. Germline loops: CDR1 SGDLS, CDR2 YYNGEE. V was pared by 0 bases and J by 8 bases, with 16 bases of the junction left unmatched. This CDR3 comprises 18 residues. The CDR3 DNA is TGTGCCAGCAGCGTAGCTAGCTTAGCGCTCAGGGGGCATCATGAGCAGTTCTTC. This gives the protein CASSVASLALRGHHEQFF.

The V and J genes are TRBV28 and TRBJ2-2, with a weak D call TRBD1 (6 bases). V lost 3 bases and J lost 9, with 26 bases in between. The CDR3 is 18 residues long. Germline lookup yields CDR1 MDHEN and CDR2 SYDVKM. In DNA, the CDR3 is TGTGCCAGCAGTTTCGGGGACACCATTTTTCGTCATTCTTGGGAGCTGTTTTTT. Amino acids: CASSFGDTIFRHSWELFF.

This sequence joins TRBV4-1 and TRBJ2-4, with 8 bases lining up with TRBD2. With 1 base clipped from V and 5 bases from J, the junction kept 13 bases outside the gene matches. This CDR3 contains 18 residues. Germline V gives CDR1 MGHRA, CDR2 YSYEKL. The CDR3 sequence: CASSQAQRRGVGENIQYF. The DNA of the CDR3 is TGCGCCAGCAGCCAAGCCCAAAGGCGGGGGGTGGGGGAAAACATTCAGTACTTC.

Notes on this clonotype: A junction end diverges from the germline sequence, so it may reflect a read error. The rearrangement links TRBV5-1 to TRBJ2-7, with 7 bases matching TRBD1. The CDR3 is made up of 14 amino acids. Germline V gene lookup returns CDR1 SGHRS and CDR2 YFSETQ. The CDR3 DNA reads as TGCGCCAGCAGGTTGGCACAGGGGATGTACGAGCAGTACTTC. This translates into CASRLAQGMYEQYF.

This clonotype was found a few times. The DNA for the CDR3 is TGCGCCAGCAGCCAAGATACCCGTTATGAGCAGTTCTTC. Protein sequence: CASSQDTRYEQFF. The genes are TRBV4-1 and TRBJ2-1; no firm D call. The CDR3 sequence is 13 residues long. Trimming pared 0 bases from V and 8 bases from J, leaving 8 bases between. CDR1 is MGHRA and CDR2 is YSYEKL in the germline V gene.

The sample holds a few counts of this clonotype. The CDR3 DNA reads as TGCGCCAGCAGCTTAGGTCGCAGGGGGGCTAACTATGGCTACACCTTC. The encoded protein is CASSLGRRGANYGYTF. The rearrangement uses TRBV5-1 and TRBJ1-2; 7 bases align to TRBD1. The CDR3 is 16 amino acids. Losses at the gene ends were 2 bases for V and 0 bases for J; bases not matched to a gene: 7. Per the germline V gene, CDR1 is SGHRS and CDR2 is YFSETQ.

This clonotype appeared a few times. The chain carries TRBV6-5 and TRBJ1-3, with D perhaps TRBD1 (6 bases). The V gene lost 4 bases and the J gene lost 4 bases, with 14 bases spanning the gap. The CDR3 is 15 amino acids. Per the germline V gene, CDR1 is MNHEY and CDR2 is SVGAGI. The CDR3 is CASSLAWTAGNTIYF. CDR3 coding DNA: TGTGCCAGCAGTTTAGCCTGGACAGCCGGAAACACCATATATTTT.

The chain combines TRBV2 with TRBJ2-1; weak D call: TRBD1 (7 bases). V was cut by 11 bases and J by 2 bases, with 16 bases left in between. The CDR3 contains 14 residues. Germline V gives CDR1 SNHLY, CDR2 FYNNEI. The CDR3, as DNA: TGTGCCTTCGCGGGACAGATACCCTACAATGAGCAGTTCTTC. Amino acid sequence: CAFAGQIPYNEQFF.

This clonotype was seen only a few times. The rearrangement joins TRBV12-3 or TRBV12-4 to TRBJ2-6; D not certain. This CDR3 is built from 14 residues. V lost 9 bases, J lost 6 bases, and 15 bases lay in between. The CDR3 region has the DNA TGTGCCAGTAGAGGACCGCGCGCGGCCAACGTCCTGACTTTC. This gives the protein CASRGPRAANVLTF.

The rearrangement links TRBV6-5 to TRBJ2-7; 8 bases are shared with TRBD1. CDR1 MNHEY and CDR2 SVGAGI come from the germline V gene. There are 14 residues in the CDR3. Trimming at V came to 0 bases and at J to 5 bases, leaving 3 bases not matched to a gene. The CDR3 region has the DNA TGTGCCAGCAGTTACTCGACAGGGGTGAACGAGCAGTACTTC. Amino acid sequence: CASSYSTGVNEQYF.

This clonotype was found many times. V and J are TRBV29-1 and TRBJ2-3; D may correspond to TRBD1 or TRBD2 (5 bases each). CDR3 length: 13 amino acids. CDR1 SQVTM and CDR2 ANQGSEA come from the germline V gene. Between the trimmed V and J ends, which lost 2 bases and 5 bases, there was a span of 11 bases. CDR3 region: CSVERDRRDTQYF. CDR3 sequence (DNA): TGCAGCGTTGAAAGGGACCGAAGAGATACGCAGTATTTT.

This clonotype appeared a few times. The CDR3 DNA follows: TGCAGTGCTAGTCGGACTAGTTTGAATGAGCAGTTCTTC. The encoded protein is CSASRTSLNEQFF. The gene calls are TRBV20-1 and TRBJ2-1; TRBD2 agrees at 7 bases. The CDR3 extends over 13 amino acids. The V segment lost 3 bases and the J segment 7 bases; nucleotides outside the gene matches: 6. Per the germline V gene, CDR1 is DFQATT and CDR2 is SNEGSKA (reference sequence).

This clonotype has a handful of counts. V usage is TRBV28 and J usage is TRBJ1-5; D perhaps matches TRBD1 (6 bases). Trimming cost V 7 bases and J 2 bases, with 15 bases left between them. Germline CDR1 is MDHEN and CDR2 is SYDVKM. This CDR3 has 15 residues. The chain's CDR3 is CASILRGIRNQPQHF. For the CDR3, the DNA is TGTGCCAGCATTCTCAGGGGAATCCGCAATCAGCCCCAGCATTTT.

This clonotype was recorded at least ten times. The chain couples TRBV5-1 to TRBJ2-2; TRBD1 matches 8 bases. J was trimmed by 6 bases and V by 2 bases; bases with no gene match: 0. This CDR3 contains 13 residues. The germline V gene encodes CDR1 SGHRS and CDR2 YFSETQ. The CDR3 DNA reads as TGCGCCAGCAGCTTCAGGGGGCCCGGGGAGCTGTTTTTT. Translating it yields CASSFRGPGELFF.

The chain recombines TRBV5-5 with TRBJ2-7; the D is unclear. V was pared by 5 bases and J by 3 bases, with 15 bases between. Per the germline V gene, CDR1 is SGHKS and CDR2 is YYEKEE (reference sequence). The CDR3 covers 14 residues. The CDR3 region is CASSYSSGNYEQYF. The DNA of the CDR3 is TGTGCCAGCAGTTACTCAAGTGGGAACTACGAGCAGTACTTC.

The chain couples TRBV5-1 to TRBJ2-1; the D gene is possibly TRBD2 (6 bases). Trimming removed 7 bases from V and 5 bases from J, with 10 bases in between. The CDR3 extends over 12 amino acids. The V gene's germline CDR1 is SGHRS and CDR2 YFSETQ. CDR3 in DNA: TGCGCCAGCCGGAGGGCCGACAATGAGCAGTTCTTC. It is translated as CASRRADNEQFF.

The sample holds a few counts of this clonotype. V and J are TRBV25-1 and TRBJ2-7; 8 bases fit TRBD2. V dropped 8 bases and J dropped 6; count of bases not matched to a gene: 15. This CDR3 spans 15 amino acids. The germline V gene encodes CDR1 MGHDK and CDR2 SYGVNS. The chain's CDR3 is CASGVSGGGLGEQYF. The CDR3 nucleotides read TGTGCCAGCGGAGTGAGCGGGGGTGGACTCGGCGAGCAGTACTTC.

This clonotype was recorded a few times. The chain joins TRBV9 to TRBJ2-1, with 12 bases lining up with TRBD2. V lost 0 bases and J lost 5; bases outside the gene matches: 9. The CDR3 runs to 18 residues. The germline V gene encodes CDR1 SGDLS and CDR2 YYNGEE. This chain's CDR3 is CASSVGRTSGVWDNEQFF. CDR3 nucleotides: TGTGCCAGCAGCGTAGGGAGGACTAGCGGGGTTTGGGACAATGAGCAGTTCTTC.

This clonotype was found many times. The chain employs TRBV5-1 and TRBJ2-7; maybe TRBD1 (5 bases). Germline CDR1 is SGHRS and CDR2 is YFSETQ. This CDR3 has 14 amino acids. V shed 0 bases and J shed 2 bases, with 9 bases lying between them. The CDR3 sequence: CASSLADSAYEQYF. CDR3 bases: TGCGCCAGCAGCTTGGCCGACAGCGCCTACGAGCAGTACTTC.

This clonotype was recorded at least ten times. The chain joins TRBV20-1 to TRBJ2-2; TRBD2 aligns across 9 bases. Germline CDR1 is DFQATT and CDR2 is SNEGSKA (reference sequence). Trimming took 1 base from V and 3 from J; bases not matched to a gene: 6. The CDR3 contains 16 residues. CDR3 in DNA: TGCAGTGCTAGAGCGTTGGGACTAGCAGACACCGGGGAGCTGTTTTTT. Its protein product is CSARALGLADTGELFF.

The chain is built from TRBV5-1 and TRBJ2-1; unclear D gene. V was trimmed by 0 bases and J by 5 bases, leaving 15 bases between them. The CDR3 has 16 residues. From germline, CDR1 is SGHRS and CDR2 YFSETQ. The CDR3 sequence: CASSLVDSRQDNEQFF. The CDR3 DNA follows: TGCGCCAGCAGCTTGGTTGACTCCCGGCAAGACAATGAGCAGTTCTTC. The entire variable domain, with the rest obtained from reference TRBV5-1 and TRBJ2-1, is as follows: KAGVTQTPRYLIKTRGQQVTLSCSPISGHRSVSWYQQTPGQGLQFLFEYFSETQRNKGNFPGRFSGRQFSNSRSEMNVSTLELGDSALYLCASSLVDSRQDNEQFFGPGTRLTVL.

This clonotype was observed a few times. The chain recombines TRBV12-3 or TRBV12-4 with TRBJ2-6, with 8 bases fitting TRBD1. V dropped 3 bases and J dropped 1; count of bases not matched to a gene: 8. This CDR3 region has 18 residues. This CDR3 is CASSFQGALGSGANVLTF. CDR3 bases: TGTGCCAGCAGTTTTCAGGGGGCGCTAGGATCTGGGGCCAACGTCCTGACTTTC.